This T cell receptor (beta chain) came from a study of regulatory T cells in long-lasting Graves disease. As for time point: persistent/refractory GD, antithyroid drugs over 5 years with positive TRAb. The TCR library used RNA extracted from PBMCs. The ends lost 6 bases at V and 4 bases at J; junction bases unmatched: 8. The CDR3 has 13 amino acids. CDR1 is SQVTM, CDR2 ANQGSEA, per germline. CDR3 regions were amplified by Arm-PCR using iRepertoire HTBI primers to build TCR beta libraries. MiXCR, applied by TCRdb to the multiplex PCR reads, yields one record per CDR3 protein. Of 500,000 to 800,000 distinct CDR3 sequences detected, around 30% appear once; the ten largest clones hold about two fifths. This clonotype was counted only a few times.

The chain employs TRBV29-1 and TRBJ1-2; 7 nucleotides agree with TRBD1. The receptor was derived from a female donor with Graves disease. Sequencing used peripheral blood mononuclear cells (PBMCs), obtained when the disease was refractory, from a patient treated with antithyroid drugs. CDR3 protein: CSVALTGSYGYTF. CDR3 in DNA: TGCAGCGTGGCGCTGACAGGGTCCTATGGCTACACCTTC.